Listed here are 8 T cell receptor beta chains from one sample, sequenced in a study of T cell responses to AZD1222 COVID-19 vaccine. Repertoires were generated with immunoSEQ multiplex PCR, while TCRdb's copy carries only in-frame clones and drops some. The sample has approximately 170,000 clones; just over 90% are singletons. This sample comprised peripheral blood, obtained 28 days after the second AZD1222 dose. Receptors were obtained from an adult who received the AZD1222 COVID-19 vaccine.

The V call is TRBV6-6, the J call TRBJ1-5; possible D gene TRBD1, 6 bases. CDR1 and CDR2 from the germline V gene are MNHNY and SVGAGI (reference sequence). Trimming pared 7 bases from V and 2 bases from J, leaving 18 bases between. This CDR3 is 16 amino acids long. The CDR3 DNA is TGTGCCAGCACCCAGGGGCGGGGATCGGGCAATCAGCCCCAGCATTTT. Protein: CASTQGRGSGNQPQHF.

The CDR3 coding sequence is TGTGCCAGCAGCCAGGGACAGGGGAATTCACCCCTCCACTTT. Residues: CASSQGQGNSPLHF. This chain uses TRBV5-5 with TRBJ1-6, with TRBD1 matching over 10 bases. The CDR3 is 14 amino acids. Losses at the gene ends were 4 bases for V and 7 bases for J; bases not matched to a gene: 2. Germline CDR1 SGHKS, CDR2 YYEKEE (reference sequence).

This sequence joins TRBV10-3 and TRBJ1-1; D possibly corresponds to TRBD1 (5 bases). The CDR3 is 15 amino acids. Trimming removed 3 bases from V and 3 bases from J, with 14 bases in between. Germline assignment: CDR1 ENHRY and CDR2 SYGVKD. The CDR3 DNA reads TGTGCCATCAGTGAACGGCAAGTAGGGGACACTGAAGCTTTCTTT. Protein sequence: CAISERQVGDTEAFF.

The chain uses TRBV4-1 and TRBJ1-1; D is possibly TRBD1 (5 bases). CDR3 length equals 15 residues. V shed 0 bases and J shed 3 bases, with 11 bases lying between them. CDR1 is MGHRA and CDR2 is YSYEKL in the germline V gene. The CDR3 nucleotides are TGCGCCAGCAGCCAAGACAGGGCCCTCTACACTGAAGCTTTCTTT. It encodes CASSQDRALYTEAFF.

The genes are TRBV5-1 and TRBJ1-2; maybe TRBD1 (6 bases). The V end was cut by 2 bases, the J end by 7 bases, with 12 bases between. Per the germline V gene, CDR1 is SGHRS and CDR2 is YFSETQ. The CDR3 extends over 13 amino acids. In DNA, the CDR3 is TGCGCCAGCAGCTTCCAGGGGCCACCTGGCTACACCTTC. Translation gives CASSFQGPPGYTF.

This chain links TRBV11-2 with TRBJ1-2; D remains ambiguous. The V end lost 5 bases, the J end lost 7 bases, and 8 bases lay between the germline ends. The CDR3 covers 11 residues. Per the germline V gene, CDR1 is SGHAT and CDR2 is FQNNGV. CDR3 coding DNA: TGTGCCAGCAGCCCTTACCCTGGCTACACCTTC. This gives the protein CASSPYPGYTF.

This rearrangement joins TRBV25-1 to TRBJ2-2; D remains ambiguous. V was clipped by 5 bases and J by 2 bases, with 9 bases between them. Germline V gene data show CDR1 as MGHDK and CDR2 as SYGVNS. The CDR3 covers 14 residues. The chain's CDR3 is CASSRNRNTGELFF. CDR3 coding DNA: TGTGCCAGCAGTCGTAACCGAAACACCGGGGAGCTGTTTTTT.

This rearrangement joins TRBV4-2 to TRBJ1-2, with a tentative D call TRBD1 (5 bases). This CDR3 comprises 14 residues. The germline gives CDR1 LGHNA, CDR2 YNFKEQ. Trimming pared 3 bases from V and 6 bases from J, leaving 14 bases between. This CDR3 reads CASSQGRRSNGYTF. CDR3 DNA: TGTGCCAGCAGCCAGGGACGGAGATCGAATGGCTACACCTTC.